The text below deals with one TCR beta chain. Its cognate antigen is unknown. Data came from immunoSEQ multiplex PCR; TCRdb stores just in-frame clones and leaves some out. The sample carries about 380,000 clones, around 96% recorded once. Germline V gives CDR1 MNHEY, CDR2 SMNVEV (reference sequence). The CDR3 spans 13 residues. With 1 base removed from V and 10 bases from J, the gap between germline ends came to 11 bases. This sample is part of a study of shared clonotypes between healthy human individuals. Study-wide results and caveats: Unshared clonotypes carried lower generation probabilities than those common to all four donors.

The V and J genes are TRBV27 and TRBJ2-1; tentatively, D is TRBD2 (5 bases). Sequencing was performed on memory CD8+ T cells sorted from blood. The subset: CD45RO+ cells pooled with CCR7-negative TemRA cells. This receptor was taken from a man younger than 45 in good health. The CDR3 is CASSLLVRGEQFF. The DNA for the CDR3 is TGTGCCAGCAGTTTATTGGTCCGGGGAGAGCAGTTCTTC.